The rows below give T cell receptor beta chains drawn from one sample of a study of OX40 agonist ivuxolimab in advanced cancers. The protocol was immunoSEQ multiplex PCR, while the TCRdb copy is restricted to in-frame clones and leaves out a portion. The table includes 55,000 to 80,000 clones, roughly 84% detected once. The sequenced sample was CD4+ or CD8+ T cells sorted from blood, obtained in a trial of the OX40 agonist ivuxolimab. These receptors all come from an adult with an advanced solid tumor such as melanoma, head and neck, liver or kidney cancer. CDR3s include the opening cysteine and the closing phenylalanine or tryptophan. A D gene is named only where the DNA matches it firmly. Size tells how often a clone was seen (once, few, many) or the class of an expanded clone, and some rows leave it out.

d_call	clone_size	v_call	j_call	cdr3_aa	cdr3_nt
TRBD2	-	TRBV4-2	TRBJ2-2	CASSQESASGVNTGELFF	TGTGCCAGCAGCCAAGAATCGGCCAGCGGGGTGAACACCGGGGAGCTGTTTTTT
TRBD1	-	TRBV11-3	TRBJ1-1	CASSVGTAQNTEAFF	TGTGCCTCCTCGGTCGGGACAGCCCAGAACACTGAAGCTTTCTTT
TRBD1	-	TRBV5-1	TRBJ1-2	CASSWGQVGHGYTF	TGCGCCAGCAGCTGGGGACAGGTGGGACATGGCTACACCTTC
TRBD2	-	TRBV27	TRBJ2-1	CASSRVGGGRDEQFF	TGTGCCAGCTCGCGAGTGGGCGGGGGAAGGGATGAGCAGTTCTTC
-	-	TRBV7-9	TRBJ2-2	CASSWEWAMNTGELFF	TGTGCCAGCAGCTGGGAGTGGGCAATGAACACCGGGGAGCTGTTTTTT
-	-	TRBV7-2	TRBJ2-5	CASSLVGSGSQETQYF	TGTGCCAGCAGCTTAGTCGGTAGCGGTTCACAAGAGACCCAGTACTTC
TRBD2	-	TRBV19	TRBJ2-1	CASSITSGRNEQFF	TGTGCCAGTAGTATAACTAGCGGGAGAAATGAGCAGTTCTTC
TRBD1	-	TRBV18	TRBJ1-1	CASSPGQRGLNTEAFF	TGTGCCAGCTCACCGGGACAGAGGGGCCTGAACACTGAAGCTTTCTTT
-	-	TRBV19	TRBJ1-4	CASSLKYYATNEKLFF	TGTGCCAGTAGTTTAAAATACTACGCAACTAATGAAAAACTGTTTTTT
-	-	TRBV27	TRBJ2-5	CASSLSYGVWETQYF	TGTGCCAGCAGTTTAAGTTACGGGGTCTGGGAGACCCAGTACTTC
TRBD1	-	TRBV18	TRBJ1-2	CASSRGGQSNYGYTF	TGTGCCAGCTCACGAGGGGGACAGTCTAACTATGGCTACACCTTC
-	-	TRBV7-9	TRBJ1-1	CASSLAGINTEAFF	TGTGCCAGCAGCTTAGCGGGTATTAACACTGAAGCTTTCTTT
-	-	TRBV4-2	TRBJ1-5	CASSLTNQPQHF	TGTGCCAGCAGCCTCACAAACCAGCCCCAGCATTTT
TRBD2	-	TRBV5-1	TRBJ2-5	CASSLDGGALQTQYF	TGCGCCAGCAGCTTGGACGGGGGGGCCCTGCAGACCCAGTACTTC
-	few	TRBV15	TRBJ1-5	CATSGHIWEQPQHF	TGTGCCACCAGCGGACACATCTGGGAGCAGCCCCAGCATTTT
-	-	TRBV6-6	TRBJ2-7	CASSYRQSSYEQYF	TGTGCCAGCAGTTACCGGCAAAGCTCCTACGAGCAGTACTTC
-	-	TRBV2	TRBJ2-2	CASSAVGGVTGELFF	TGTGCCAGCAGTGCGGTGGGGGGTGTGACCGGGGAGCTGTTTTTT
-	once	TRBV9	TRBJ1-2	CASSVVLNYGYTF	TGTGCCAGCAGCGTCGTACTTAACTATGGCTACACCTTC
TRBD1	-	TRBV18	TRBJ2-2	CASSLDGTGVTGELFF	TGTGCCAGCTCGCTCGACGGGACAGGGGTCACCGGGGAGCTGTTTTTT
-	-	TRBV27	TRBJ1-3	CASSLRTPYSGNTIYF	TGTGCCAGCAGTTTAAGAACTCCTTACTCTGGAAACACCATATATTTT
TRBD2	-	TRBV29-1	TRBJ2-1	CSVDITSGGYNEQFF	TGCAGCGTTGATATTACTAGCGGGGGTTACAATGAGCAGTTCTTC